This T cell receptor beta chain appears in the sequencing data of a study of cytomegalovirus exposure and HLA in healthy donors. Use of 60 Vbeta and 13 Jbeta primers characterized the PCR. Profiling relied on immunoSEQ multiplex PCR, and the TCRdb table lists in-frame clones only, not all of them. The sample gives around 130,000 clones, more than 65% of which show up once; 2% to 3% is in the top ten. V lost 0 bases, J lost 6 bases, and 8 bases stayed unmatched. This CDR3 contains 16 residues. CDR1 is SGDLS and CDR2 is YYNGEE in the germline V gene. Sequencing input: PBMCs. This receptor was obtained from a woman aged 60-75 years in good health and CMV-seropositive. V and J are TRBV9 and TRBJ2-3; 9 bases are shared with TRBD2. The CDR3: CASSVGLAGAGDTQYF. In DNA, the CDR3 is TGTGCCAGCAGCGTAGGGTTAGCGGGGGCCGGGGATACGCAGTATTTT.